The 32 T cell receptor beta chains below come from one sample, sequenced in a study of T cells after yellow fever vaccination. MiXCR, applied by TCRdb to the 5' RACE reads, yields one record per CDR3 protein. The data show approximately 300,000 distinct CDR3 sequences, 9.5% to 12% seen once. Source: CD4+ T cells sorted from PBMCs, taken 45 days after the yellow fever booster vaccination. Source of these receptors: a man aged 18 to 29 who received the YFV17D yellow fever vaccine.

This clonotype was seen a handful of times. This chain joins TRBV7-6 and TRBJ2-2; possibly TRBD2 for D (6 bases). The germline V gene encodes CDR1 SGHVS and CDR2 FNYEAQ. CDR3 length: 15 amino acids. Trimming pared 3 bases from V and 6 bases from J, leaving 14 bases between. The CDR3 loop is CASSFSSSGSGELFF. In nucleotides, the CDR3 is TGTGCCAGCAGCTTTTCAAGCAGCGGGTCCGGGGAGCTGTTTTTT.

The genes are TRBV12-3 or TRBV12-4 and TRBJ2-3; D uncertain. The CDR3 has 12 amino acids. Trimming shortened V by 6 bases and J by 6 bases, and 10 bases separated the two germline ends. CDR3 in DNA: TGTGCCAGCAGCCCAGGCGTGGATACGCAGTATTTT. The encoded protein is CASSPGVDTQYF.

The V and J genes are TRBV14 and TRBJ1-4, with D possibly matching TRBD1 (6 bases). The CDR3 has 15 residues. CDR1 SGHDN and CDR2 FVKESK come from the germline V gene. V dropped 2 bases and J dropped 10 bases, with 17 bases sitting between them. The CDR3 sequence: CASSQRIGTLGKLFF. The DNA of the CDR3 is TGTGCCAGCAGCCAAAGAATTGGGACACTAGGAAAACTGTTTTTT.

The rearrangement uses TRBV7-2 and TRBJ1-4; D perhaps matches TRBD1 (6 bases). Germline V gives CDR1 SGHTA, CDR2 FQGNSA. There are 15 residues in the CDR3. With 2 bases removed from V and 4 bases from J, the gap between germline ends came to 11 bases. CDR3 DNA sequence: TGTGCCAGCAGCTTAATGGGGGCGGGTAATGAAAAACTGTTTTTT. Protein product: CASSLMGAGNEKLFF.

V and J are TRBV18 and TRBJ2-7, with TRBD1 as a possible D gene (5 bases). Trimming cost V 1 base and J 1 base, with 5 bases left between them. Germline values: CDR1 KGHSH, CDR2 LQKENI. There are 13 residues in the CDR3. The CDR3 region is CASSPQGSYEQYV. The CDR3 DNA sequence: TGTGCCAGCTCACCACAGGGGTCCTACGAGCAGTACGTC.

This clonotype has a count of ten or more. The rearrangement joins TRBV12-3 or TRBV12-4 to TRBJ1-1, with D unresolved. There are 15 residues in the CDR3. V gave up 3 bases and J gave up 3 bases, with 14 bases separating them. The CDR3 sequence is CASSFSGGYYTEAFF. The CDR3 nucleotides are TGTGCCAGCAGTTTTTCTGGAGGCTATTACACTGAAGCTTTCTTT.

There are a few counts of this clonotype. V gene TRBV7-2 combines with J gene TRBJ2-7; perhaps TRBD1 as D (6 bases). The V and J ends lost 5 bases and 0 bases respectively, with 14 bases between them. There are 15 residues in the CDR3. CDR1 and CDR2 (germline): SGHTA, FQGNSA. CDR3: CASSLRRGYSYEQYF. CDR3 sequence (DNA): TGTGCCAGCAGCCTAAGAAGGGGGTACTCCTACGAGCAGTACTTC.

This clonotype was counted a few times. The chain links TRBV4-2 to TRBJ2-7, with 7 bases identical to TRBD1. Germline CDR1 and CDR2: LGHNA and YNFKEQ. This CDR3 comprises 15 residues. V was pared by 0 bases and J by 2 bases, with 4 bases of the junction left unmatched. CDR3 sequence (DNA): TGTGCCAGCAGCCAAGATTGGGACAGCACCTACGAGCAGTACTTC. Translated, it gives CASSQDWDSTYEQYF.

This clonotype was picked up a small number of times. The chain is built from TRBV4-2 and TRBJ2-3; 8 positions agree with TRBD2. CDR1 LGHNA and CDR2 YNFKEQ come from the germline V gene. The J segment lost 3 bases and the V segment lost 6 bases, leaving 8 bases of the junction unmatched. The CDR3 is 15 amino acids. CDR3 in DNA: TGTGCCAGCAGATACGAGCGGGGGAGGACAGATACGCAGTATTTT. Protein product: CASRYERGRTDTQYF.

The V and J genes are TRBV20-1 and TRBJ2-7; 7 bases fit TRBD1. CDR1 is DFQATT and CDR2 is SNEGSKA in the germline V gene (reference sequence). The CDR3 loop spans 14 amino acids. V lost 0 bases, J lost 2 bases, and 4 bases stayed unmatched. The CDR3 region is CSARERGPTYEQYF. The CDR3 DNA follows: TGCAGTGCTAGAGAGAGGGGGCCCACCTACGAGCAGTACTTC.

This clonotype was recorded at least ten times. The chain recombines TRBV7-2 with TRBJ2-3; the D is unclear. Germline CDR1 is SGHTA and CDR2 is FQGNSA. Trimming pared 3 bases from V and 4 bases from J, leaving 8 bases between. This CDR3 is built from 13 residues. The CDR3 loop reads CASSFLLADTQYF. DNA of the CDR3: TGTGCCAGCAGCTTTCTTTTGGCAGATACGCAGTATTTT.

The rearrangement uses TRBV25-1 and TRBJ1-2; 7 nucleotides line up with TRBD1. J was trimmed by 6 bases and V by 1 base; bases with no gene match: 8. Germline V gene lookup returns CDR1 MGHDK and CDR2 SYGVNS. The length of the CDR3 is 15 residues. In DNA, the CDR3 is TGTGCCAGCAGTGAATTGGGAGGGGGCCGAGATGGCTACACCTTC. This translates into CASSELGGGRDGYTF.

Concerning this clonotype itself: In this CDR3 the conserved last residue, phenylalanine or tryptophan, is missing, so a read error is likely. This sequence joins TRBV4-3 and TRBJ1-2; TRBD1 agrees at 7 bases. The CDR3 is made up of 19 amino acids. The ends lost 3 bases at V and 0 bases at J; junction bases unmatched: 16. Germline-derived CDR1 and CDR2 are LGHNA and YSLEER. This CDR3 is CASSHLPTGPEQANYGYTY. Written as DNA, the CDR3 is TGCGCCAGCAGCCACTTACCGACAGGGCCAGAGCAAGCTAACTATGGCTACACCTAC.

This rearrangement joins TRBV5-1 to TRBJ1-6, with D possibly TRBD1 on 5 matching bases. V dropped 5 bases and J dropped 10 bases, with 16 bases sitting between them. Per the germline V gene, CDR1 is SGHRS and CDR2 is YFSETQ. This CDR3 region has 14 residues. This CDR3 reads CASSSQGRESPLHF. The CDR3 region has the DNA TGCGCCAGCAGTTCCCAGGGCCGCGAGTCACCCCTCCACTTT.

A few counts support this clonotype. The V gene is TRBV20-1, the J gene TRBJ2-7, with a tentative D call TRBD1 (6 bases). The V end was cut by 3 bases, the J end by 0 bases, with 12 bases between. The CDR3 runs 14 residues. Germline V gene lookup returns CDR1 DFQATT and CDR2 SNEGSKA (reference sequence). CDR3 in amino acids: CSASEGDASYEQYF. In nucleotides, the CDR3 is TGCAGTGCTAGTGAGGGGGATGCCTCCTACGAGCAGTACTTC.

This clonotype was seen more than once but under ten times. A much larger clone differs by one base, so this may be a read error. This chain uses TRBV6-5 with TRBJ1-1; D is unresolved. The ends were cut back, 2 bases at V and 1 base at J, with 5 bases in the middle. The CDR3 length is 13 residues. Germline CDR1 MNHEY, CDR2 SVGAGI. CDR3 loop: CASSYLENTEAFF. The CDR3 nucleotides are TGTGCCAGCAGTTACCTGGAGAACACTGAAGCTTTCTTT.

DNA for the CDR3: TGTGCCAGCAGCCCCTCTGGAGTGAGCGGGGGATCATTGGAGACCCAGTACTTC. Residues: CASSPSGVSGGSLETQYF. The chain employs TRBV7-8 and TRBJ2-5; 8 bases align to TRBD2. J was trimmed by 5 bases and V by 5 bases; bases with no gene match: 19. From germline, CDR1 is SGHVS and CDR2 FQNEAQ. The CDR3 is made up of 18 amino acids.

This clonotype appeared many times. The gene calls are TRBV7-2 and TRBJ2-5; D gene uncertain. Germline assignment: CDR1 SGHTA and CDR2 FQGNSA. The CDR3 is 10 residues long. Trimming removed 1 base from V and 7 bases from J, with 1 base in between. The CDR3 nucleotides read TGTGCCAGCAGCTTAGGGACCCAGTACTTC. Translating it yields CASSLGTQYF.

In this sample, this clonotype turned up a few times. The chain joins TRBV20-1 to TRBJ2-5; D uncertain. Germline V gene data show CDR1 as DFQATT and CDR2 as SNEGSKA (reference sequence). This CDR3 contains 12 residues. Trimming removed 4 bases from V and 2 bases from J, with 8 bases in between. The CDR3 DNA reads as TGCAGTGCTACCTCAGCTCAAGAGACCCAGTACTTC. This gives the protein CSATSAQETQYF.

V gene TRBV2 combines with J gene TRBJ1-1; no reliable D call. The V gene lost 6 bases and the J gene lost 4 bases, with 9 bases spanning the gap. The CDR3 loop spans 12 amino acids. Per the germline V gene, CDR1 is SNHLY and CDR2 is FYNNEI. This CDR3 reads CASSAPPTEAFF. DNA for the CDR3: TGTGCCAGCAGCGCCCCCCCCACTGAAGCTTTCTTT.

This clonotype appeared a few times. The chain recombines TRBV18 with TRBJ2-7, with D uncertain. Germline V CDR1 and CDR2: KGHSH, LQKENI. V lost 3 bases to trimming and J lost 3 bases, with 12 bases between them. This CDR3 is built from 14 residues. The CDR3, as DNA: TGTGCCAGCTCACCGTATACGGTTAACTACGAGCAGTACTTC. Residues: CASSPYTVNYEQYF.

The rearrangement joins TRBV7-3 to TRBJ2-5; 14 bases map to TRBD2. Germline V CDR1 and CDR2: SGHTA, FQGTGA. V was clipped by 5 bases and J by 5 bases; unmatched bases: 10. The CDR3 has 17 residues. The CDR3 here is CASSPFPTSGGAETQYF. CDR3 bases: TGTGCCAGCAGCCCTTTCCCGACTAGCGGGGGGGCGGAGACCCAGTACTTC.

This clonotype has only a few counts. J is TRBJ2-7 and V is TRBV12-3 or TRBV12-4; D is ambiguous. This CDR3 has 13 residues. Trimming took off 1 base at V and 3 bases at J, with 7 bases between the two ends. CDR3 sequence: CASSLELLYEQYF. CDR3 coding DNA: TGTGCCAGCAGTTTAGAGCTCCTCTACGAGCAGTACTTC.

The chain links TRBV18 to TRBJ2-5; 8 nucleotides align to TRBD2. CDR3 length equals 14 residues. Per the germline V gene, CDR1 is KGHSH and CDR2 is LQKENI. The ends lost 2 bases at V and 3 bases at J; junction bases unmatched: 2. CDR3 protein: CASSPAAGEETQYF. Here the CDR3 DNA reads TGTGCCAGCTCACCAGCAGCGGGGGAAGAGACCCAGTACTTC.

CDR3 sequence (DNA): TGCGCCAGCAGCTTCCAGCGGGGGGGCGACGGGGAGCTGTTTTTT. Protein sequence: CASSFQRGGDGELFF. The V and J genes are TRBV5-1 and TRBJ2-2; the match to TRBD2 covers 10 bases. Germline trimming cut 2 bases from V and 7 bases from J; bases unmatched to any gene: 5. From germline, CDR1 is SGHRS and CDR2 YFSETQ. The CDR3 contains 15 residues.

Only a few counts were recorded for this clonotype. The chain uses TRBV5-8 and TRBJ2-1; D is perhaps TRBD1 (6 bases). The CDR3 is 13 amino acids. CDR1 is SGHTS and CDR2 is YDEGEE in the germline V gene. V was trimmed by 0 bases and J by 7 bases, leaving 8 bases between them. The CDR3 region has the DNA TGTGCCAGCAGCTTGGAGCAGGGGAATGAGCAGTTCTTC. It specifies CASSLEQGNEQFF.

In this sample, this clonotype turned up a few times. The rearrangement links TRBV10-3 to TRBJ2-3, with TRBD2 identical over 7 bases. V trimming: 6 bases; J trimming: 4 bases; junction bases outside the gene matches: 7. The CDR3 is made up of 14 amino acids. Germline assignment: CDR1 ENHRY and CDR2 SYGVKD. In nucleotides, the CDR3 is TGTGCCATCAGGGGACTAACCGCAGCAGATACGCAGTATTTT. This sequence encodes CAIRGLTAADTQYF.

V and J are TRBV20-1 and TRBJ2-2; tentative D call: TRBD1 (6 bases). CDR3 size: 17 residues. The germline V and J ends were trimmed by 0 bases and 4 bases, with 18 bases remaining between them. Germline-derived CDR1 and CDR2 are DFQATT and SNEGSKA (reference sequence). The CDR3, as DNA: TGCAGTGCTAGAGACCACAGGGATTCGGATTTCACCGGGGAGCTGTTTTTT. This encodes CSARDHRDSDFTGELFF.

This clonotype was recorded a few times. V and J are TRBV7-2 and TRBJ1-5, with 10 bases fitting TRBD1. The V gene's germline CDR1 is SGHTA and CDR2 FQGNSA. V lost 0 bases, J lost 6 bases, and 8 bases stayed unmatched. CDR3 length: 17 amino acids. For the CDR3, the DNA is TGTGCCAGCAGCTTAGCTGTGTCGACAGGGGGCCGTCAGCCCCAGCATTTT. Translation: CASSLAVSTGGRQPQHF. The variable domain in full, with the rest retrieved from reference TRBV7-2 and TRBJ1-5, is GAGVSQSPSNKVTEKGKDVELRCDPISGHTALYWYRQSLGQGLEFLIYFQGNSAPDKSGLPSDRFSAERTGGSVSTLTIQRTQQEDSAVYLCASSLAVSTGGRQPQHFGDGTRLSIL.

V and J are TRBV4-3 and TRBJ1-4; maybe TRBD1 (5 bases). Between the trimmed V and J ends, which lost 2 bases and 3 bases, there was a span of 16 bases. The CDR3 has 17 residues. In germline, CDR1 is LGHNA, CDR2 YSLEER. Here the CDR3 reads CASSQKGTTDPNEKLFF. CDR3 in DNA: TGCGCCAGCAGCCAAAAAGGGACGACGGACCCTAATGAAAAACTGTTTTTT.

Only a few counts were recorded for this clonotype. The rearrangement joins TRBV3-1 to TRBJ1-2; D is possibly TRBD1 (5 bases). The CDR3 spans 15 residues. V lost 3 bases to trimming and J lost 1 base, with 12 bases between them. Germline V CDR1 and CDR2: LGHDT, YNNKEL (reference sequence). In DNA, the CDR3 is TGTGCCAGCAGCCATAGACGGGGGGATAACTATGGCTACACCTTC. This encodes CASSHRRGDNYGYTF. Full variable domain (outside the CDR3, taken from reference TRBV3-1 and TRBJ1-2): DTAVSQTPKYLVTQMGNDKSIKCEQNLGHDTMYWYKQDSKKFLKIMFSYNNKELIINETVPNRFSPKSPDKAHLNLHINSLELGDSAVYFCASSHRRGDNYGYTFGSGTRLTVV.

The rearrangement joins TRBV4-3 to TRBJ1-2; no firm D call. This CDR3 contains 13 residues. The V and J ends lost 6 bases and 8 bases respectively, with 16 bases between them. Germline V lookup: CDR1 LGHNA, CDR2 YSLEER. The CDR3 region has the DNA TGCGCCAGCAGTCGCACGGGGAACGGGGGCTACACCTTC. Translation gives CASSRTGNGGYTF.